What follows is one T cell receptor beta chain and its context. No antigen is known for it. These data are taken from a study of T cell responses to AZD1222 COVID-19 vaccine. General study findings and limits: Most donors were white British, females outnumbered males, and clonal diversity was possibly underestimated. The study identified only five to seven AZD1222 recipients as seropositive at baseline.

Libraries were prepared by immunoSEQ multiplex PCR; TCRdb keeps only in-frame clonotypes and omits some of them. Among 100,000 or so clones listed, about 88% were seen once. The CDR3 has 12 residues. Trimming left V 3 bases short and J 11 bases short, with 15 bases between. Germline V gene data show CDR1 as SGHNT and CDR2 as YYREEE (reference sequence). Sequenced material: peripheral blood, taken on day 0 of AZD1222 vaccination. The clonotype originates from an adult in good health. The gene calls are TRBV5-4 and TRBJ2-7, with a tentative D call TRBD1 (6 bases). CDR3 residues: CASSSDSAMEYF. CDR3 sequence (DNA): TGTGCCAGCAGCTCGGACAGCGCGATGGAGTACTTC. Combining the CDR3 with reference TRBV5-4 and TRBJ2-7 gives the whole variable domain ETGVTQSPTHLIKTRGQQVTLRCSSQSGHNTVSWYQQALGQGPQFIFQYYREEENGRGNFPPRFSGLQFPNYSSELNVNALELDDSALYLCASSSDSAMEYFGPGTRLTVT.